The rows below give T cell receptor beta chains drawn from one sample of a study of blood T cell repertoires in COVID-19. Assay used: immunoSEQ multiplex PCR; TCRdb lists only in-frame clones, some missing. The sample consists of fewer than 200,000 clones, about 85% of them appearing once. Sequences were obtained from peripheral blood. The receptor set was obtained from a woman in her sixties or seventies with acute or convalescent COVID-19. Both conserved end residues are part of each CDR3. A D gene is named only where the DNA matches it firmly. Size is omitted from some rows. Given values are once, few, many or a class for expanded clones.

V gene	CDR3 length	D gene	J gene	clone size	CDR3 DNA	CDR3 protein
TRBV18	13	TRBD1	TRBJ2-3	NA	TGTGCCAGCTCACCGAACCGGGACAGGGGTGGGTATTTT	CASSPNRDRGGYF
TRBV4-2	17	NA	TRBJ2-1	NA	TGTGCCAGCAGCCAAGGAGTCGGACTCCCCGTTCAAGATGAGCAGTTCTTC	CASSQGVGLPVQDEQFF
TRBV29-1	13	NA	TRBJ1-1	NA	TGCAGCCTCGGGGGGTTTGGGAACACTGAAGCTTTCTTT	CSLGGFGNTEAFF
TRBV6-5	11	NA	TRBJ2-1	NA	TGTGCCAGCAGAACAGGCACCGAGCAGTTCTTC	CASRTGTEQFF
TRBV7-6	16	TRBD2	TRBJ2-2	NA	TGTGCCAGCCGGCAGACTAGCGGGAGCCCGACCGGGGAGCTGTTTTTT	CASRQTSGSPTGELFF
TRBV4-2	15	TRBD2	TRBJ2-7	NA	TGTGCCAGCAGCTCACCTGGACTAGGTTTCTACGAGCAGTACTTC	CASSSPGLGFYEQYF
TRBV18	14	NA	TRBJ2-1	NA	TGTGCCAGCTTGGCGGGGAGGACTACCGATGAGCAGTTCTTC	CASLAGRTTDEQFF
TRBV12-3/TRBV12-4	13	NA	TRBJ1-5	NA	TGTGCCAGCAGTTTGTCAGGAAATCAGCCCCAGCATTTT	CASSLSGNQPQHF
TRBV5-1	16	NA	TRBJ1-1	few	TGCGCCAGCAGCTTGGCCCCCAGCGTCATGAACACTGAAGCTTTCTTT	CASSLAPSVMNTEAFF
TRBV28	16	NA	TRBJ1-2	NA	TGTGCCAGCAGTTTTGTTCGGAGGGGAACAGTCTATGGCTACACCTTC	CASSFVRRGTVYGYTF